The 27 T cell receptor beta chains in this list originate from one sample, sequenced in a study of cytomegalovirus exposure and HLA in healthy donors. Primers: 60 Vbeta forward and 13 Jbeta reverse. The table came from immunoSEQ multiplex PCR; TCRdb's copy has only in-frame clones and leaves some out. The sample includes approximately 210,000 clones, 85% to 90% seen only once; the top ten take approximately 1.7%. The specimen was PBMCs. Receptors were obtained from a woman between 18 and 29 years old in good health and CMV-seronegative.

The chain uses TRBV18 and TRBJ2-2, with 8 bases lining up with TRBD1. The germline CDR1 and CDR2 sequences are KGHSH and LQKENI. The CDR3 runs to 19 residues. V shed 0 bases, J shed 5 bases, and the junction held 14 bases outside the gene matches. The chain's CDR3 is CASSPPYGPDRGDTGELFF. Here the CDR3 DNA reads TGTGCCAGCTCACCACCGTACGGCCCCGACAGGGGTGATACCGGGGAGCTGTTTTTT. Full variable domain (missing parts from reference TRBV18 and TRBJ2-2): NAGVMQNPRHLVRRRGQEARLRCSPMKGHSHVYWYRQLPEEGLKFMVYLQKENIIDESGMPKERFSAEFPKEGPSILRIQQVVRGDSAAYFCASSPPYGPDRGDTGELFFGEGSRLTVL.

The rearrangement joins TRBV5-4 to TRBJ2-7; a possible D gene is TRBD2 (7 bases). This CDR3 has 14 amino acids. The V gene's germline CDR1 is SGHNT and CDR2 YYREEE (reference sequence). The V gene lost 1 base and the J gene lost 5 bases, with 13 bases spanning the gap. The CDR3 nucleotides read TGTGCCAGCAGCTTGTCGCAGGGGAGGGACGAGCAGTACTTC. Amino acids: CASSLSQGRDEQYF.

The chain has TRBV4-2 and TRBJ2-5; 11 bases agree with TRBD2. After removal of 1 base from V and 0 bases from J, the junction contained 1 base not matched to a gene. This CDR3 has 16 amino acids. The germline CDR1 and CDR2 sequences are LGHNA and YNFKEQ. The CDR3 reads CASSQGTSGYQETQYF. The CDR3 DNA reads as TGTGCCAGCAGCCAAGGGACTAGCGGGTACCAAGAGACCCAGTACTTC.

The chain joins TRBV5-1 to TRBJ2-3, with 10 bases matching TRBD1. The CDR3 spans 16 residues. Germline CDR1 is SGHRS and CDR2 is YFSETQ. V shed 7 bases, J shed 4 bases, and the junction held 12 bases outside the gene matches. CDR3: CASGLLGQGFADTQYF. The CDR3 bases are TGCGCCAGCGGGCTCCTGGGACAGGGGTTCGCAGATACGCAGTATTTT.

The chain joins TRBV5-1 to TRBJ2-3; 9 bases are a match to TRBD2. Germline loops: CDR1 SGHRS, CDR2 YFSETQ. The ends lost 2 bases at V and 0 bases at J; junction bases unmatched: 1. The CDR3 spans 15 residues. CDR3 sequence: CASSFSGRSTDTQYF. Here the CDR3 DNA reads TGCGCCAGCAGCTTTAGCGGGAGAAGCACAGATACGCAGTATTTT.

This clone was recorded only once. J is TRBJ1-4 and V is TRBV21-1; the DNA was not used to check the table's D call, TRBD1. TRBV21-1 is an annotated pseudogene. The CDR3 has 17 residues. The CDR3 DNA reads TGTGCCAGCAGCGCGGGACAGGGGTTTGCGACTAATGAAAAACTGTTTTTT. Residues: CASSAGQGFATNEKLFF.

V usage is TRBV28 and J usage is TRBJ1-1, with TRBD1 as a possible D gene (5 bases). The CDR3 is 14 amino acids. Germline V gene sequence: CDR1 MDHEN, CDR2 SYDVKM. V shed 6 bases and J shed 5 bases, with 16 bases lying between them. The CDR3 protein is CASRTWEGRTEAFF. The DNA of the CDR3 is TGTGCCAGCAGAACTTGGGAGGGACGGACTGAAGCTTTCTTT. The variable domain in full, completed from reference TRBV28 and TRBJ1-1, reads DVKVTQSSRYLVKRTGEKVFLECVQDMDHENMFWYRQDPGLGLRLIYFSYDVKMKEKGDIPEGYSVSREKKERFSLILESASTNQTSMYLCASRTWEGRTEAFFGQGTRLTVV.

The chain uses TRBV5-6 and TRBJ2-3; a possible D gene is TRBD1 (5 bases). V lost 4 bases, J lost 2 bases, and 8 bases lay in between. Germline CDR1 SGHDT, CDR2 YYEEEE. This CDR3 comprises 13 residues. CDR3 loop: CASSPGNTDTQYF. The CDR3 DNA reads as TGTGCCAGCAGCCCAGGGAACACAGATACGCAGTATTTT.

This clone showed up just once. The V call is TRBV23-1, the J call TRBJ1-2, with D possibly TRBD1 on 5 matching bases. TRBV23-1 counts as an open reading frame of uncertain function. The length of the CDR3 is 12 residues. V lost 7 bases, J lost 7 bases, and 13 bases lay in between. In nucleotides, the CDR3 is TGCGCCAGCACCCGGGGGGGAAGTGGCTACACCTTC. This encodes CASTRGGSGYTF.

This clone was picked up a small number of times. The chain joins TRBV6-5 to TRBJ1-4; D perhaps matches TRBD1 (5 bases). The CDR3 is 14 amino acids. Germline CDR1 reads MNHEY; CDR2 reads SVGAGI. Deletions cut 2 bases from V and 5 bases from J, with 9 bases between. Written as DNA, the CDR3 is TGTGCCAGCAGTTACGGGGCAGTCAATGAAAAACTGTTTTTT. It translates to CASSYGAVNEKLFF.

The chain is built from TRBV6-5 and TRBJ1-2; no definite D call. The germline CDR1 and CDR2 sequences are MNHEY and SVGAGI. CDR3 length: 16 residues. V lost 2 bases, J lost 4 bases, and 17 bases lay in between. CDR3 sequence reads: CASSYGPGVTGYGYTF. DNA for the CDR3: TGTGCCAGCAGTTACGGGCCTGGCGTCACTGGCTATGGCTACACCTTC.

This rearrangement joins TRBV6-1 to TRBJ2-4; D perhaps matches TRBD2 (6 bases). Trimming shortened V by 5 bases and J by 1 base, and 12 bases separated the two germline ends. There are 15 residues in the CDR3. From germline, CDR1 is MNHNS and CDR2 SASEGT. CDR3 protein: CASSTRGTAKNIQYF. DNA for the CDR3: TGTGCCAGCAGTACCCGGGGGACCGCCAAAAACATTCAGTACTTC.

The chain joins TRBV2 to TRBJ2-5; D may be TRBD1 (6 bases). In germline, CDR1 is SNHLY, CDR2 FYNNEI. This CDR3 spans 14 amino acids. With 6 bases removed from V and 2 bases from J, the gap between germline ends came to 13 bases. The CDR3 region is CASSVDRTQETQYF. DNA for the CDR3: TGTGCCAGCAGCGTTGACAGGACACAAGAGACCCAGTACTTC. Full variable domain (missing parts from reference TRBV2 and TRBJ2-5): EPEVTQTPSHQVTQMGQEVILRCVPISNHLYFYWYRQILGQKVEFLVSFYNNEISEKSEIFDDQFSVERPDGSNFTLKIRSTKLEDSAMYFCASSVDRTQETQYFGPGTRLLVL.

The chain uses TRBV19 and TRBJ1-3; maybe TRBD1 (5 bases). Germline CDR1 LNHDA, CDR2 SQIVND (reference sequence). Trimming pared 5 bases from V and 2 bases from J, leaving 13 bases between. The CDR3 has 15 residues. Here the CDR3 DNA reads TGTGCCAGTAGTGGATTCGACAGAACTGGAAACACCATATATTTT. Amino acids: CASSGFDRTGNTIYF.

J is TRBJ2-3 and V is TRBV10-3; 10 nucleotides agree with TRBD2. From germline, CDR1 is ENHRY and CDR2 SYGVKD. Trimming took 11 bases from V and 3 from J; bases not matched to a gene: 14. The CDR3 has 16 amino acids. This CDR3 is CAHGSGRAEETDTQYF. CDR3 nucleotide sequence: TGTGCCCACGGGAGCGGGAGGGCCGAGGAGACAGATACGCAGTATTTT.

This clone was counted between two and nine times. The CDR3 region has the DNA TGTGCCAGCAGTAAGACAGGGTTGGGCACTGAAGCTTTCTTT. Encoded protein: CASSKTGLGTEAFF. The chain joins TRBV6-5 to TRBJ1-1; 7 nucleotides line up with TRBD1. The CDR3 spans 14 residues. Germline lookup yields CDR1 MNHEY and CDR2 SVGAGI. V shed 5 bases and J 4 bases; nucleotides not matched to a gene: 7.

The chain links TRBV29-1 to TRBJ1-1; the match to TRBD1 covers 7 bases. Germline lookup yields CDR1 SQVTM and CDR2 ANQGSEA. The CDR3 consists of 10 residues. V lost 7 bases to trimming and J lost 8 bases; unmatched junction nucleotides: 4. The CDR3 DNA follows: TGCAGCGGACTACAGGGGGAAGCTTTCTTT. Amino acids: CSGLQGEAFF.

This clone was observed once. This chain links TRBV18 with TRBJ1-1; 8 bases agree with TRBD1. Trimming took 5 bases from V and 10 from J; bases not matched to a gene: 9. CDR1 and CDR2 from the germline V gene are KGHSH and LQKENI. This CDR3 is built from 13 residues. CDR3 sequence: CASSVTGGVGAFF. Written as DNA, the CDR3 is TGTGCCAGCTCAGTAACAGGGGGTGTTGGAGCTTTCTTT. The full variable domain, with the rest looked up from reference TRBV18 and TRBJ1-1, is NAGVMQNPRHLVRRRGQEARLRCSPMKGHSHVYWYRQLPEEGLKFMVYLQKENIIDESGMPKERFSAEFPKEGPSILRIQQVVRGDSAAYFCASSVTGGVGAFFGQGTRLTVV.

CDR3 sequence: CASSVGRENEQFF. CDR3 in DNA: TGTGCCAGCAGTGTCGGCAGGGAAAATGAGCAGTTCTTC. The V and J genes are TRBV2 and TRBJ2-1, with D perhaps TRBD1 (5 bases). The CDR3 is 13 amino acids. Germline CDR1 is SNHLY and CDR2 is FYNNEI. Trimming stripped 4 bases from V and 7 bases from J, with 11 bases between. The full variable domain, in which reference TRBV2 and TRBJ2-1 provide the parts outside the CDR3, is EPEVTQTPSHQVTQMGQEVILRCVPISNHLYFYWYRQILGQKVEFLVSFYNNEISEKSEIFDDQFSVERPDGSNFTLKIRSTKLEDSAMYFCASSVGRENEQFFGPGTRLTVL.

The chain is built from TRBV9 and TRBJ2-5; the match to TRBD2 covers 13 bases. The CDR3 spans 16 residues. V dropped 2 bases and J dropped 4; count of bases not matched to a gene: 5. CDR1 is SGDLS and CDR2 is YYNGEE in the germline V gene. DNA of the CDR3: TGTGCCAGCAGCGTCACTAGCGGGGGGGCCGGAGAGACCCAGTACTTC. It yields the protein CASSVTSGGAGETQYF.

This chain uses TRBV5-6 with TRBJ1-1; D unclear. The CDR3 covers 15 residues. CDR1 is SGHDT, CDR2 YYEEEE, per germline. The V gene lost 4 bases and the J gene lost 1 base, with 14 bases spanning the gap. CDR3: CASSPAVSGNTEAFF. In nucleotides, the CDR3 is TGTGCCAGCAGCCCCGCCGTTTCAGGGAACACTGAAGCTTTCTTT. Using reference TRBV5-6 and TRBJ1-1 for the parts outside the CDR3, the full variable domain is DAGVTQSPTHLIKTRGQQVTLRCSPKSGHDTVSWYQQALGQGPQFIFQYYEEEERQRGNFPDRFSGHQFPNYSSELNVNALLLGDSALYLCASSPAVSGNTEAFFGQGTRLTVV.

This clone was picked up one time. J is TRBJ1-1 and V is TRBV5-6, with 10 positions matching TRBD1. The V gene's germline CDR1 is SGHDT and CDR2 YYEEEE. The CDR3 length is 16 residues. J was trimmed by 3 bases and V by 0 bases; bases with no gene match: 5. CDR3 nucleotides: TGTGCCAGCAGCTTGGGGCCGGGACAGGGGTACACTGAAGCTTTCTTT. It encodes CASSLGPGQGYTEAFF. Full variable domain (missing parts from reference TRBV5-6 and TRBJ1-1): DAGVTQSPTHLIKTRGQQVTLRCSPKSGHDTVSWYQQALGQGPQFIFQYYEEEERQRGNFPDRFSGHQFPNYSSELNVNALLLGDSALYLCASSLGPGQGYTEAFFGQGTRLTVV.

The CDR3 bases are TGTGCCAGCAGCACAGGACAGGGGGCGGGTGGCTACACCTTC. Translated, it gives CASSTGQGAGGYTF. This chain joins TRBV7-2 and TRBJ1-2; 11 bases are shared with TRBD1. V lost 5 bases and J lost 7; bases outside the gene matches: 6. The CDR3 is made up of 14 amino acids. In germline, CDR1 is SGHTA, CDR2 FQGNSA.

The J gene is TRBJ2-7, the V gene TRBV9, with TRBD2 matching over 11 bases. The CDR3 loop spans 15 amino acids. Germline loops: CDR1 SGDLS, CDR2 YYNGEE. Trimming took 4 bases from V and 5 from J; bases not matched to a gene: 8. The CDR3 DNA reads TGTGCCAGCAGCTTTAGCGGGAGGGAGAGTGACGAGCAGTACTTC. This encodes CASSFSGRESDEQYF.

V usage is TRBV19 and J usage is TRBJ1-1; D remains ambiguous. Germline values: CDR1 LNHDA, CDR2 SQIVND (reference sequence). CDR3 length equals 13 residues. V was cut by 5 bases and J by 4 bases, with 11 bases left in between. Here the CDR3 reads CASSSHMSTEAFF. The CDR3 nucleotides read TGTGCCAGTAGTTCCCATATGAGCACTGAAGCTTTCTTT.

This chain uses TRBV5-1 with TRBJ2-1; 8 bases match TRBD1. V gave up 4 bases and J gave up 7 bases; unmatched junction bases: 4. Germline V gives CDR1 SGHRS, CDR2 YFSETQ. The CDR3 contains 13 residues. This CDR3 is CASSTTGGNEQFF. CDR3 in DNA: TGCGCCAGCAGCACTACAGGGGGGAATGAGCAGTTCTTC.

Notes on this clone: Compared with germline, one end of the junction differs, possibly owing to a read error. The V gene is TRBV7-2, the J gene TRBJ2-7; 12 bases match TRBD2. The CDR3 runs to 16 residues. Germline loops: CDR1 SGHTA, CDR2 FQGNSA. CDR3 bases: TGCGCGAGAAGGGGGTTGGCTAGCGGGGGGGACTACGAGCAGTACTTC. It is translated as CARRGLASGGDYEQYF.